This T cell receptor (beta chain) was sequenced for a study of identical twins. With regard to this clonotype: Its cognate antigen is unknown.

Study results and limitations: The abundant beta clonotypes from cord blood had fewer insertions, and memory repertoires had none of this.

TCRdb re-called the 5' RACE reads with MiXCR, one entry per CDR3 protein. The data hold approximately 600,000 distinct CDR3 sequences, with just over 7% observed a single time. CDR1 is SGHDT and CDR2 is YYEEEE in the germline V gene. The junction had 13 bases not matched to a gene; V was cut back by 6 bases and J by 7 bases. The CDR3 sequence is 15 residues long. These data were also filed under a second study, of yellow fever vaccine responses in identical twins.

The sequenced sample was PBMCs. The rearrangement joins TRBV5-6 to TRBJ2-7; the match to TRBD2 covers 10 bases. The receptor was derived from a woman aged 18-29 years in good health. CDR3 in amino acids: CASTRRSSGRREQYF. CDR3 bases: TGTGCCAGCACCCGGAGGTCTAGCGGGAGACGAGAGCAGTACTTC.